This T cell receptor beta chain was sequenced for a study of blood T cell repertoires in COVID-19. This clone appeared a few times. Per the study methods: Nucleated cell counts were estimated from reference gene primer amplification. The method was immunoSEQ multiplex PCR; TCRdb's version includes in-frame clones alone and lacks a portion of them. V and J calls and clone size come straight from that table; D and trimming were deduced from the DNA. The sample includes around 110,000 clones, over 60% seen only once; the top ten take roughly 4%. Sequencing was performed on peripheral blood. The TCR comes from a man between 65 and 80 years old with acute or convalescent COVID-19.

The DNA for the CDR3 is TGTGCCAGCGGGACAGGTGTGGACACCATATATTTT. Translation gives CASGTGVDTIYF. V is TRBV7-9 and J is TRBJ1-3; 8 bases align to TRBD1. Germline CDR1 is SEHNR and CDR2 is FQNEAQ (reference sequence). CDR3 length equals 12 residues. After removal of 8 bases from V and 8 bases from J, the junction contained 5 bases not matched to a gene.